The TCR beta chain under discussion was sequenced for a study of glioma-infiltrating T cells after dendritic cell vaccination. With V trimmed by 6 bases and J by 0 bases, 4 bases remained unmatched. This CDR3 is built from 14 residues. Germline CDR1 reads MNHNS; CDR2 reads SASEGT. The PCR used 60 V beta and 13 J beta primers. Produced via immunoSEQ multiplex PCR; TCRdb's table is partial and in-frame only. Here the sample spans tens of thousands of clones, more than 65% being singletons. The sequence came from a human donor with glioblastoma. The chain joins TRBV6-1 to TRBJ1-1, with TRBD1 matching 7 bases. This specimen was blood, taken before dendritic cell vaccination. The CDR3 is CASRRGQLNTEAFF. The CDR3 DNA sequence: TGTGCCAGCAGGAGGGGACAGTTGAACACTGAAGCTTTCTTT.